The sequence of this T cell receptor beta chain was determined in a study of resident and recirculating memory T cells in vitiligo. Across the whole study: The samples were homogenized without cell sorting before genomic DNA extraction. Study-level results: No unique dominant TCR clone was found in vitiligo lesions.

This table comes from immunoSEQ multiplex PCR, and its TCRdb copy is limited to in-frame clones, with some not included. The table has tens of thousands of clones, around 92% seen once. Germline V CDR1 and CDR2: LGHNA, YSLEER. This CDR3 spans 19 amino acids. Trimming cost V 4 bases and J 2 bases; bases outside gene matches: 16. A single count supports this clone. Its antigen is unknown. V and J are TRBV4-3 and TRBJ2-3; 9 nucleotides match TRBD2. The origin of this receptor is a male donor with vitiligo. The sequencing input was blood. This CDR3 is CASSPSRIRLADHTDTQYF. For the CDR3, the DNA is TGCGCCAGCAGCCCCTCAAGGATTAGACTAGCGGACCACACAGATACGCAGTATTTT.